These T cell receptor beta chains were read from a single sample in a study of blood T cell repertoires in COVID-19. Assay used: immunoSEQ multiplex PCR; TCRdb lists only in-frame clones, some missing. The sample records approximately 150,000 clones, under 90% being singletons. The sequencing input was peripheral blood. The receptors were gathered from a woman of 80 years or more with acute or convalescent COVID-19. CDR3s leave out the opening cysteine and the closing phenylalanine or tryptophan.

v_gene: TRBV2
j_gene: TRBJ2-5
CDR3aa: ASSGLTRQETQY

v_gene: TRBV19
j_gene: TRBJ1-5
CDR3aa: ASTLAPRQGDNQPQH

v_gene: TRBV27
j_gene: TRBJ2-7
CDR3aa: ASSRGGAYEQY

v_gene: TRBV3-1/TRBV3-2
j_gene: TRBJ2-7
CDR3aa: ASSQDGVGSGEQY

v_gene: TRBV11-3
j_gene: TRBJ2-2
CDR3aa: ASSGGAGGGTGELF

v_gene: TRBV28
j_gene: TRBJ1-1
CDR3aa: ASGLGGGNAEAF

v_gene: TRBV11-3
j_gene: TRBJ2-2
CDR3aa: ASSLDGLAGGAGELF

v_gene: TRBV29-1
j_gene: TRBJ2-1
CDR3aa: SVDRSQREQF

v_gene: TRBV10-3
j_gene: TRBJ2-1
CDR3aa: AISEQRGSYNEQF

v_gene: TRBV30
j_gene: TRBJ2-4
CDR3aa: AWSPRAKNIQY

v_gene: TRBV23-1
j_gene: TRBJ1-4
CDR3aa: ASQDRAKLF

v_gene: TRBV19
j_gene: TRBJ1-5
CDR3aa: ASSGTGNQPQH

v_gene: TRBV29-1
j_gene: TRBJ1-1
CDR3aa: SGGSLNTEAF

v_gene: TRBV6-5
j_gene: TRBJ1-6
CDR3aa: ASSRQDRFGSPLH

v_gene: TRBV27
j_gene: TRBJ1-4
CDR3aa: ASSPGQGSPTNEKLF

v_gene: TRBV7-3
j_gene: TRBJ2-5
CDR3aa: ASSLNGGKETQY

v_gene: TRBV21-1
j_gene: TRBJ1-2
CDR3aa: ASTKPTGTPTNYGYT

v_gene: TRBV29-1
j_gene: TRBJ2-7
CDR3aa: SVGPGSEQY

v_gene: TRBV15
j_gene: TRBJ1-1
CDR3aa: ATSRPDSTEAF

v_gene: TRBV27
j_gene: TRBJ1-2
CDR3aa: ASKTQGIHGYT

v_gene: TRBV6-5
j_gene: TRBJ2-1
CDR3aa: ASSSGTGLYNEQF

v_gene: TRBV7-6
j_gene: TRBJ2-7
CDR3aa: ASSSSGNEQY

v_gene: TRBV6-5
j_gene: TRBJ1-4
CDR3aa: ASSPTRDRGEKLF

v_gene: TRBV19
j_gene: TRBJ1-1
CDR3aa: ASSPRAVNTEAF

v_gene: TRBV28
j_gene: TRBJ2-3
CDR3aa: ASGQGLYTDTQY

v_gene: TRBV9
j_gene: TRBJ1-1
CDR3aa: ASGRRAFMNTEAF

v_gene: TRBV20-1
j_gene: TRBJ2-1
CDR3aa: SASNFQLAGGPNEQF

v_gene: TRBV5-1
j_gene: TRBJ1-1
CDR3aa: ASSSDRGMNTEAF

v_gene: TRBV7-6
j_gene: TRBJ2-7
CDR3aa: ASSARQGTAYEQY

v_gene: TRBV29-1
j_gene: TRBJ1-1
CDR3aa: SVGLRLGTEAF

v_gene: TRBV5-1
j_gene: TRBJ1-4
CDR3aa: ASSLGTTTNEKLF

v_gene: TRBV5-1
j_gene: TRBJ2-2
CDR3aa: ASSLAMGATGELF

v_gene: TRBV7-2
j_gene: TRBJ2-7
CDR3aa: ASSSAGTGFYEQY

v_gene: TRBV2
j_gene: TRBJ1-5
CDR3aa: ASSDGQGVNQPQH

v_gene: TRBV5-4
j_gene: TRBJ2-3
CDR3aa: ASRLAGGPFDTQY

v_gene: TRBV7-2
j_gene: TRBJ2-7
CDR3aa: ASSSSRDRVIRVQY

v_gene: TRBV28
j_gene: TRBJ1-6
CDR3aa: ATEYSPRRTLH

v_gene: TRBV24-1
j_gene: TRBJ1-5
CDR3aa: ASGGSNQPQH

v_gene: TRBV9
j_gene: TRBJ2-2
CDR3aa: ASSVGPRNTGELF

v_gene: TRBV5-1
j_gene: TRBJ2-5
CDR3aa: ASSLARAGDRRETQY